This T cell receptor (beta chain) was sequenced during a study of identifying expanded T cells in peripheral blood (dated by TCRdb to between 2018 and 2021). Broadly, across the study: Technical replicates were generated by sequencing separate aliquots of the same genomic DNA pool, and four replicates were compared pairwise.

The immunoSEQ Assay, which uses bias-controlled multiplex PCR amplification of genomic DNA, was used to profile TCRbeta CDR3 regions. The study's processing was this. The absolute abundance of each unique TCRbeta CDR3 region was quantified after sequences were collapsed and filtered. Differential abundance was tested with a binomial (Fisher-equivalent) model and with a beta-binomial model adding time-dependent variance fitted from healthy donors. Clones with fewer than 5 combined templates were removed, and a clone was called differentially abundant if the clone's Benjamini-Hochberg FDR was below 0.01. The form v = (b*log(k)+a)^2 was used to model beta-binomial variance as a function of total template count across the two samples. The table comes from immuneACCESS by way of TCRdb, which keeps in-frame sequences with V and J called. Part of the clones is missing from these tables; in studies checked, under half for an unresolved V gene and the rest for unknown reasons. Clonal size and the V and J genes are those of that table, whereas D and trimming came from the DNA. The sample table holds under 95,000 clones, of which roughly 90% were seen once. The top ten clonotypes cover around 2.7% of the sample.

During the collection period, no infections or other immune events were recorded for the healthy donors. Blood repertoires from healthy donors were used as a training cohort for calibrating time-dependent variance in a beta-binomial model of differential abundance of T-cell clones. The training cohort was composed of roughly 10 healthy donors, 3 female and 7 male. The donors were between roughly 29 and 70 years old, with an average age of approximately 46 years. Obtained from a commercial supplier, whole blood was collected from each healthy donor at three time points set 2 to 3 weeks apart. Genomic DNA was extracted from unsorted whole blood for immunosequencing. The paper as a whole reports these results and caveats: The authors expected biological variance in healthy repertoires might increase further over much longer intervals such as months to years. Across all healthy-donor time intervals, the beta-binomial model significantly cut both the number of clones called differentially abundant and the false-positive rate. Across all healthy donors, variance in clone template counts between roughly 2-week samples was found to increase significantly with total template count. About 1.3 differentially abundant clones were flagged by the binomial model between technical replicates, whereas about 16 and 20 were flagged over about two weeks and four weeks, respectively.

In the case of this clone: The clone's antigen remains unknown. Nothing much larger sits one base from this clone, and base qualities are not available.

The source is a person between 18 and 75 years old in good health. Sequences were obtained from blood.

The CDR3 amino acid sequence is: CASRKDRANTEAFF. The nucleotide sequence is given as TGTGCCAGCAGAAAAGACAGGGCTAACACTGAAGCTTTCTTT. The rearrangement combines TRBV6-5 with TRBJ1-1; 7 central nucleotides agree with TRBD1. Looking up the germline V gene yields CDR1 MNHEY and CDR2 SVGAGI. The CDR3 runs 14 amino acids, cysteine and phenylalanine included. Only the CDR3 DNA is retained, 42 bases long and in frame from the first base. After removal of 6 bases from V and 2 bases from J, the junction retains 6 bases not matched to a gene.